Included here is one T cell receptor (beta chain) sequence, with context. Its antigen is as yet unknown. The sample comes from a study of T cell responses to AZD1222 COVID-19 vaccine. Study-wide findings and caveats: The study found Spike-specific TCR breadth and depth rose after two AZD1222 doses. The donors showed a predominance of white British ancestry and of females, with possible underestimation of clonal diversity. Only 5 or 6 AZD1222 recipients tested seropositive at baseline.

Germline V gene sequence: CDR1 LNHDA, CDR2 SQIVND (reference sequence). Trimming shortened V by 3 bases and J by 1 base, and 13 bases separated the two germline ends. CDR3 length: 15 residues. Generated by immunoSEQ multiplex PCR, the TCRdb table keeps only in-frame clones and is missing some. The table lists approximately 260,000 clones, 85% to 95% of them singletons. This material consisted of peripheral blood, taken on day 0 of AZD1222 vaccination. The rearrangement links TRBV19 to TRBJ2-7; maybe TRBD1 (7 bases). The sequence derives from an adult in good health. DNA of the CDR3: TGTGCCAGTAGTATCCAGGGGGGCGGATCCTACGAGCAGTACTTC. Protein sequence: CASSIQGGGSYEQYF. Full variable domain (remainder filled in from reference TRBV19 and TRBJ2-7): DGGITQSPKYLFRKEGQNVTLSCEQNLNHDAMYWYRQDPGQGLRLIYYSQIVNDFQKGDIAEGYSVSREKKESFPLTVTSAQKNPTAFYLCASSIQGGGSYEQYFGPGTRLTVT.